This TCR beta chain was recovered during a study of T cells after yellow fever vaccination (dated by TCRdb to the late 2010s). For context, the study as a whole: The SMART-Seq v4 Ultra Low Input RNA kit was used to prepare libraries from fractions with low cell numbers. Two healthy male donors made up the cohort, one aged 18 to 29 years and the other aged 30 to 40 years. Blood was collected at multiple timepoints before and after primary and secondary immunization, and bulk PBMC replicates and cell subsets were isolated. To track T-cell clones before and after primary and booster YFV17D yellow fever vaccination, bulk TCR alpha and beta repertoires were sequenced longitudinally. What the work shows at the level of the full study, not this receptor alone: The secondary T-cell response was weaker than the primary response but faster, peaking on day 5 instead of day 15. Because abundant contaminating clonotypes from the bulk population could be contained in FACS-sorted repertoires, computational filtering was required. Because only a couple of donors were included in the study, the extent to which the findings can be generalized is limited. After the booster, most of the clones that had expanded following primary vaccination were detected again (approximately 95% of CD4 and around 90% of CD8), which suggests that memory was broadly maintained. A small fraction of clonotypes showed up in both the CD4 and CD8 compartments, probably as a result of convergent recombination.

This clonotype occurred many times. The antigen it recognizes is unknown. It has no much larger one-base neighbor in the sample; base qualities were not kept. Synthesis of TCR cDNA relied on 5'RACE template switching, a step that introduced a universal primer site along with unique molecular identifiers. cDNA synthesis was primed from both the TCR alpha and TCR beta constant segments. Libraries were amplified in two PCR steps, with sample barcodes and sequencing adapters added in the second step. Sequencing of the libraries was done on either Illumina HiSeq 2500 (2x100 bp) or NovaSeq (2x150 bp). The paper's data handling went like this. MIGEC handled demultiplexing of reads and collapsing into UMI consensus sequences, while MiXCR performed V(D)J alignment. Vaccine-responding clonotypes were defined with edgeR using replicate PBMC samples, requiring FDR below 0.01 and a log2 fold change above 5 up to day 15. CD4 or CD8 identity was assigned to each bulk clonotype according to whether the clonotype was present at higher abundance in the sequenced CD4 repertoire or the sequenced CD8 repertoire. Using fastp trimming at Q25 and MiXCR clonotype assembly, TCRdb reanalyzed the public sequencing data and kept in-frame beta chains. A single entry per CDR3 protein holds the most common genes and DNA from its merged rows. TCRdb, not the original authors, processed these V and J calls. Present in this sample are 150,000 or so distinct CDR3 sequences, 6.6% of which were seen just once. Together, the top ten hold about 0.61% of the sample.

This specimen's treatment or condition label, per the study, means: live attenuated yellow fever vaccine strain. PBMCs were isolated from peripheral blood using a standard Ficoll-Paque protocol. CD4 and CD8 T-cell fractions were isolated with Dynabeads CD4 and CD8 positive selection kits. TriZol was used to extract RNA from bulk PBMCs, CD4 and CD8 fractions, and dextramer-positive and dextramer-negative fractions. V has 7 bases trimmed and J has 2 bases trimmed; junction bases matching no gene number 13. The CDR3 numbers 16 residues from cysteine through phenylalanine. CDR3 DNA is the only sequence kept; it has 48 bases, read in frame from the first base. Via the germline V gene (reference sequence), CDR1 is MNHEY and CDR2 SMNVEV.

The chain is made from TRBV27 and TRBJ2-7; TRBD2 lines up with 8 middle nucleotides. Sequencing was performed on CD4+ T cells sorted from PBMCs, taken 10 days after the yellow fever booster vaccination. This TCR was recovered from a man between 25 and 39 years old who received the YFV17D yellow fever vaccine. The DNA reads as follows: TGTGCCAGCACCTCAGTCGGTTTAGCGGGACCCTACGAGCAGTACTTC. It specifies CASTSVGLAGPYEQYF.